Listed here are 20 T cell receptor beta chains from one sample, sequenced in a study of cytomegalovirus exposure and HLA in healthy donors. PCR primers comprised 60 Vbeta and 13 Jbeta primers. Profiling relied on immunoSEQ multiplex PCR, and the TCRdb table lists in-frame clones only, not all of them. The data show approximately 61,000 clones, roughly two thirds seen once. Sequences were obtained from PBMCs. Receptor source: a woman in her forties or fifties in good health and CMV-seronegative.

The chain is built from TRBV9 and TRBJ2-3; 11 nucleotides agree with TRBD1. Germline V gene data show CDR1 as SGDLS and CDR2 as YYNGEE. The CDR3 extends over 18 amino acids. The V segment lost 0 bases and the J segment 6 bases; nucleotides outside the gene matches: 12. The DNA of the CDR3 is TGTGCCAGCAGCGTAGAACTGGGGACAGGGGGTTTTATGGATACGCAGTATTTT. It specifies CASSVELGTGGFMDTQYF. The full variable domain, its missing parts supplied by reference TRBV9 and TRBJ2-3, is DSGVTQTPKHLITATGQRVTLRCSPRSGDLSVYWYQQSLDQGLQFLIQYYNGEERAKGNILERFSAQQFPDLHSELNLSSLELGDSALYFCASSVELGTGGFMDTQYFGPGTRLTVL.

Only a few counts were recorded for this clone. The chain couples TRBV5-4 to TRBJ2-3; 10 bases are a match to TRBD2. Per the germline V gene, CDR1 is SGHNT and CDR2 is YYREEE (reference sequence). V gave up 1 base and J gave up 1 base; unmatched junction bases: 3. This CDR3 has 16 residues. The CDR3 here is CASSLRLAGGTDTQYF. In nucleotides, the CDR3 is TGTGCCAGCAGCTTGAGGCTAGCGGGGGGCACAGATACGCAGTATTTT.

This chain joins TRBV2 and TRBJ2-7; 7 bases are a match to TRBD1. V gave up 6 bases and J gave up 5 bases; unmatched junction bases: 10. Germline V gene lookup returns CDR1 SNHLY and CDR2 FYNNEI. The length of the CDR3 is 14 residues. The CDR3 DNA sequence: TGTGCCAGCAGAGCAGAGAGGGGGCTCGACGAGCAGTACTTC. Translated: CASRAERGLDEQYF.

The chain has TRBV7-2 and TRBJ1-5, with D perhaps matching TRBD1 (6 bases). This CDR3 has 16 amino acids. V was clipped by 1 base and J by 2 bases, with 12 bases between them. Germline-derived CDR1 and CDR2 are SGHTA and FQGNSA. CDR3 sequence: CASSLEGGRGNQPQHF. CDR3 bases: TGTGCCAGCAGCTTAGAGGGGGGGCGCGGCAATCAGCCCCAGCATTTT.

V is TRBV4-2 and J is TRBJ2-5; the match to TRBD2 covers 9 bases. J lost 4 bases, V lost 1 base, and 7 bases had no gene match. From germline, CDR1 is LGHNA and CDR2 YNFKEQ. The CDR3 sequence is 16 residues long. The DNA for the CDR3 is TGTGCCAGCAGCCAAGGTATTAGCGGGAGCGGAGAGACCCAGTACTTC. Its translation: CASSQGISGSGETQYF.

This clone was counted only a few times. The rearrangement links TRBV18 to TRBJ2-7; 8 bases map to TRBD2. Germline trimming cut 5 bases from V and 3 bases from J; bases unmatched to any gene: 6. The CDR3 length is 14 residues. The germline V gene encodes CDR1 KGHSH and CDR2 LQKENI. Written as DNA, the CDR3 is TGTGCCAGCTCAGAAGGGACTAGTATCTACGAGCAGTACTTC. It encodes CASSEGTSIYEQYF.

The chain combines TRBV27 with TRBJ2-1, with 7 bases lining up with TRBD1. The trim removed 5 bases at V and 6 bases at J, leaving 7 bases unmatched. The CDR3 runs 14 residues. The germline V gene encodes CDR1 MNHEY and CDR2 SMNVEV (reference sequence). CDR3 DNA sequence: TGTGCCAGCAGTCCCGGGACAGCCGGCAATGAGCAGTTCTTC. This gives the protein CASSPGTAGNEQFF.

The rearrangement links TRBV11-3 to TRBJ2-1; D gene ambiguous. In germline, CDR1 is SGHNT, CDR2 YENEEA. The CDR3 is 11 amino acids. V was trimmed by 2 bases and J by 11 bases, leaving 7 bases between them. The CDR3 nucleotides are TGTGCCAGCAGCTTATTTAATCAGCAGTTCTTC. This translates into CASSLFNQQFF.

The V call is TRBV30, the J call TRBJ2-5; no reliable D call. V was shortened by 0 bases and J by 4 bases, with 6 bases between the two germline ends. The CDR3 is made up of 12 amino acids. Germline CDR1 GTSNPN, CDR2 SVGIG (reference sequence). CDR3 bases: TGTGCCTGGAGTGTGGGCCGAGAGACCCAGTACTTC. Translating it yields CAWSVGRETQYF.

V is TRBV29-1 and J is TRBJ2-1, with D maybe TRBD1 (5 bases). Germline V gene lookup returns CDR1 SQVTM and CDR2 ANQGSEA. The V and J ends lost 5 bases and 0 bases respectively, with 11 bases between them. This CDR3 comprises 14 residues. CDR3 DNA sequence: TGCAGCGTTTCTGGGGCTAGCTCCTACAATGAGCAGTTCTTC. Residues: CSVSGASSYNEQFF.

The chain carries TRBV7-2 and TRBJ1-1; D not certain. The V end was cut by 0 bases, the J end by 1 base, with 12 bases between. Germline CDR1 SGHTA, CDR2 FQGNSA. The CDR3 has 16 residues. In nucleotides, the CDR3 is TGTGCCAGCAGCTTAGCGCTTACCCTATCGAACACTGAAGCTTTCTTT. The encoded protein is CASSLALTLSNTEAFF. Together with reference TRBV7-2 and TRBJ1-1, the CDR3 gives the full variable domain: GAGVSQSPSNKVTEKGKDVELRCDPISGHTALYWYRQSLGQGLEFLIYFQGNSAPDKSGLPSDRFSAERTGGSVSTLTIQRTQQEDSAVYLCASSLALTLSNTEAFFGQGTRLTVV.

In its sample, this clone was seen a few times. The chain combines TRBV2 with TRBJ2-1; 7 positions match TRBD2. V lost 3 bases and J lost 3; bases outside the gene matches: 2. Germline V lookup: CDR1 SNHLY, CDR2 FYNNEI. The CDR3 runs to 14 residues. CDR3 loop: CASSDGDYYNEQFF. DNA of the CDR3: TGTGCCAGCAGTGACGGGGACTACTACAATGAGCAGTTCTTC.

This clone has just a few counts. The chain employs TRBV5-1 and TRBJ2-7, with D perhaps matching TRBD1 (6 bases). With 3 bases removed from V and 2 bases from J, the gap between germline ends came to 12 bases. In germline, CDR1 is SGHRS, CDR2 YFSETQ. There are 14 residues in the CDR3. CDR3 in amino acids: CASSWTVDPYEQYF. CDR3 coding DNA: TGCGCCAGCAGCTGGACAGTAGATCCCTACGAGCAGTACTTC.

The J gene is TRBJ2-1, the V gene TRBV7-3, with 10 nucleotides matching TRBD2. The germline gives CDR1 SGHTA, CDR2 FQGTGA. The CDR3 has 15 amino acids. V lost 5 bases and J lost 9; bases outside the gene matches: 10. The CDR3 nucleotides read TGTGCCAGCAGCCCCGCAGCGGGAGGGCCTCCTGAGCAGTTCTTC. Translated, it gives CASSPAAGGPPEQFF.

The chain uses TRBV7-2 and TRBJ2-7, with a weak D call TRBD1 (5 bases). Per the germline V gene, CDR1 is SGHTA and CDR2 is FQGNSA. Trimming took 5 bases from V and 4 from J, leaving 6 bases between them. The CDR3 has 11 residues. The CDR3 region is CASSRGYEQYF. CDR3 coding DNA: TGTGCCAGCAGCAGGGGTTACGAGCAGTACTTC.

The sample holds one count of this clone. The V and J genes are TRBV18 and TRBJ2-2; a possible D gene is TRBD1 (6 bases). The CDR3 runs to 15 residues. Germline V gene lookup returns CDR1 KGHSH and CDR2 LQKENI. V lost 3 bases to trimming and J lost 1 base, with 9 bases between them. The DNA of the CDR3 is TGTGCCAGCTCACCGAACAGGGAGAACACCGGGGAGCTGTTTTTT. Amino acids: CASSPNRENTGELFF.

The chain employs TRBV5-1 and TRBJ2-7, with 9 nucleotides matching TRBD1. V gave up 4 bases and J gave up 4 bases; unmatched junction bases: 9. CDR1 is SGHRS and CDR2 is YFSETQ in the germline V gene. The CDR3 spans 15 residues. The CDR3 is CASSLLGQGPYEQYF. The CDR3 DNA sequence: TGCGCCAGCAGCCTGCTAGGACAGGGGCCTTACGAGCAGTACTTC.

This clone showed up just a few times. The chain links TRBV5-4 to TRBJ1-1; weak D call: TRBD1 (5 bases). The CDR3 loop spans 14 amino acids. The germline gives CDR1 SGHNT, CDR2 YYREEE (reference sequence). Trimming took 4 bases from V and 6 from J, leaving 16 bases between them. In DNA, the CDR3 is TGTGCCAGCAGCCCCCGGGGAGGGGACCCTGAAGCTTTCTTT. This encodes CASSPRGGDPEAFF.

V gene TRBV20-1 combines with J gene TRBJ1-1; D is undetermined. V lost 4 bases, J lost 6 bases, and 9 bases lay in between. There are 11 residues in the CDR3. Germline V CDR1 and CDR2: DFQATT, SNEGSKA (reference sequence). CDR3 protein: CSAKQASEAFF. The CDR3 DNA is TGCAGTGCTAAGCAGGCCTCTGAAGCTTTCTTT.

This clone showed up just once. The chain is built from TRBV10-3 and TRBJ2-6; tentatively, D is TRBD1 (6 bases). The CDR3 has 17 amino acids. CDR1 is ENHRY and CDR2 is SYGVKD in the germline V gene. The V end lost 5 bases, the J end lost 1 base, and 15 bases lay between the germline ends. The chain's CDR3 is CAISYWDNRSGANVLTF. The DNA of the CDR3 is TGTGCCATCAGTTACTGGGACAACCGTTCTGGGGCCAACGTCCTGACTTTC.